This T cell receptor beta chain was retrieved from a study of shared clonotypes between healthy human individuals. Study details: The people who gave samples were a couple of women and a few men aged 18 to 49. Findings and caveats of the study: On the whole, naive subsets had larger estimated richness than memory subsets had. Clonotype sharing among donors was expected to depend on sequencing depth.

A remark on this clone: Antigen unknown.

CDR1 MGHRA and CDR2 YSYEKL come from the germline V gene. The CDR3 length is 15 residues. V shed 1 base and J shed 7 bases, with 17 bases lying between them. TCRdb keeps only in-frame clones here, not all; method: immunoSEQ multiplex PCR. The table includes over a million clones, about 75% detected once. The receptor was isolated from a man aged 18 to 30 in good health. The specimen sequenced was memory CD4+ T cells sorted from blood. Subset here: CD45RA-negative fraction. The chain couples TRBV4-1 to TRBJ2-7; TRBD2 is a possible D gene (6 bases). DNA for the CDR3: TGCGCCAGCAGCCAAGCACCGAGAGCTGGGGGGGAGCAGTACTTC. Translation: CASSQAPRAGGEQYF.